These 19 T cell receptor beta chains came from one sample sequenced in a study of shared clonotypes between healthy human individuals (TCRdb year 2020). Receptor libraries were prepared by the immunoSEQ multiplex PCR assay. TCRdb mirrors the immuneACCESS table, restricted to in-frame sequences. Some clones are absent from its copies; in checked studies, under half trace to an unresolved V gene, and the reason for the others is unknown. Counted in this sample were about 2 million clones; about 95% of them appeared once. The top ten clonotypes cover around 1.1% of the sample. CD8 naive samples were CD45RO-negative cells positively selected for CCR7, giving a CD45RA+CCR7+ population that excluded TemRA cells. Sequencing was carried out using naive CD8+ T cells sorted from blood. The cell subset or site label on this specimen signifies: CD45RA+CCR7+. The receptors were sampled from a young man in good health.

This clone has more than one count but fewer than ten. The chain is built from TRBV27 and TRBJ1-5; D remains ambiguous. The CDR3 consists of 12 residues. The germline V and J ends were trimmed by 8 bases and 3 bases, with 8 bases remaining between them. Germline CDR1 reads MNHEY; CDR2 reads SMNVEV (reference sequence). The CDR3 loop is CASSKVNQPQHF. CDR3 in DNA: TGTGCCAGCTCCAAGGTCAATCAGCCCCAGCATTTT.

V gene TRBV7-9 combines with J gene TRBJ1-2; D might be TRBD1 (5 bases). V lost 1 base to trimming and J lost 5 bases, with 8 bases between them. This CDR3 is built from 13 residues. Germline V gene data show CDR1 as SEHNR and CDR2 as FQNEAQ (reference sequence). The CDR3 loop is CASSLVAGYGYTF. The CDR3 DNA follows: TGTGCCAGCAGCTTAGTGGCAGGGTATGGCTACACCTTC.

This CDR3 is CASSRRQGTYEQYF. The DNA of the CDR3 is TGTGCCAGCAGTCGACGACAGGGTACTTACGAGCAGTACTTC. The chain recombines TRBV7-9 with TRBJ2-7, with 7 bases fitting TRBD1. The CDR3 loop spans 14 amino acids. CDR1 and CDR2 (germline): SEHNR, FQNEAQ (reference sequence). V dropped 6 bases and J dropped 4; count of bases not matched to a gene: 9.

The chain links TRBV11-2 to TRBJ2-6; possibly TRBD1 for D (6 bases). In germline, CDR1 is SGHAT, CDR2 FQNNGV. CDR3 size: 19 residues. V was trimmed by 5 bases and J by 0 bases, leaving 20 bases between them. This CDR3 reads CASSTSVRGTSSGANVLTF. The CDR3 DNA reads TGTGCCAGCAGCACCTCGGTGAGGGGGACCAGCTCTGGGGCCAACGTCCTGACTTTC.

This chain joins TRBV10-3 and TRBJ2-7; 9 nucleotides align to TRBD1. The germline CDR1 and CDR2 sequences are ENHRY and SYGVKD. The CDR3 covers 14 residues. V shed 4 bases, J shed 5 bases, and the junction held 6 bases outside the gene matches. The CDR3 sequence: CAISGGTGSDEQYF. The CDR3 DNA is TGTGCCATCAGTGGGGGGACAGGGTCGGACGAGCAGTACTTC.

The genes are TRBV7-3 and TRBJ2-1; 8 bases line up with TRBD1. Losses at the gene ends were 5 bases for V and 9 bases for J; bases not matched to a gene: 3. CDR1 SGHTA and CDR2 FQGTGA come from the germline V gene. There are 12 residues in the CDR3. The CDR3 loop is CASSPDRGEQFF. The CDR3 DNA sequence: TGTGCCAGCAGCCCCGACAGGGGTGAGCAGTTCTTC.

This clone was observed a single time. The chain is built from TRBV7-6 and TRBJ2-1, with unresolved D. Germline V gene sequence: CDR1 SGHVS, CDR2 FNYEAQ. The CDR3 extends over 14 amino acids. Trimming pared 1 base from V and 8 bases from J, leaving 12 bases between. The CDR3 DNA reads TGTGCCAGCAGCTTAGTTGTAGCTGGGCATGAGCAGTTCTTC. Translation: CASSLVVAGHEQFF.

The chain employs TRBV10-2 and TRBJ2-5, with D possibly TRBD1 on 6 matching bases. The CDR3 loop spans 15 amino acids. Trimming removed 0 bases from V and 0 bases from J, with 8 bases in between. CDR1 WSHSY and CDR2 SAAADI come from the germline V gene. As DNA, the CDR3 is TGCGCCAGCAGTGAGTCTACAGGGTACCAAGAGACCCAGTACTTC. Translating it yields CASSESTGYQETQYF.

A note on this clone: Other DNA sequences in the sample encode the same CDR3. The chain recombines TRBV6-5 with TRBJ2-2, with unresolved D. This CDR3 has 15 residues. V was trimmed by 0 bases and J by 0 bases, leaving 5 bases between them. Looked up from germline, CDR1 is MNHEY and CDR2 is SVGAGI. CDR3 in DNA: TGTGCCAGCAGTTACTCCCGAGCGAACACCGGGGAGCTGTTTTTT. It yields the protein CASSYSRANTGELFF.

A word on this clone: The same CDR3 also results from other DNA sequences found in this sample. The gene calls are TRBV5-1 and TRBJ1-2; 8 bases are a match to TRBD1. CDR3 length equals 14 residues. Losses at the gene ends were 0 bases for V and 5 bases for J; bases not matched to a gene: 3. CDR1 and CDR2 (germline): SGHRS, YFSETQ. The CDR3 spells CASSLGQGAYGYTF. CDR3 bases: TGCGCCAGCAGCTTGGGGCAGGGGGCTTATGGCTACACCTTC.

The chain links TRBV11-2 to TRBJ2-7; 14 bases are a match to TRBD2. CDR3 length: 19 residues. Losses at the gene ends were 0 bases for V and 3 bases for J; bases not matched to a gene: 10. Germline V lookup: CDR1 SGHAT, CDR2 FQNNGV. CDR3 loop: CASSLDGGRGLAGDYEQYF. The DNA of the CDR3 is TGTGCCAGCAGCTTAGATGGGGGGCGGGGACTAGCGGGAGACTACGAGCAGTACTTC.

The chain recombines TRBV4-2 with TRBJ2-2; D is unclear. The CDR3 is 17 amino acids. CDR1 LGHNA and CDR2 YNFKEQ come from the germline V gene. V was cut by 2 bases and J by 3 bases, with 16 bases left in between. CDR3 DNA sequence: TGTGCCAGCAGCCAACCCACGGCCGGGCCAGACACCGGGGAGCTGTTTTTT. This gives the protein CASSQPTAGPDTGELFF.

The rearrangement joins TRBV30 to TRBJ1-2; D gene uncertain. This CDR3 region has 17 residues. V was pared by 0 bases and J by 4 bases, with 21 bases between. Per the germline V gene, CDR1 is GTSNPN and CDR2 is SVGIG (reference sequence). The CDR3 spells CAWSVLISVKRFYGYTF. CDR3 in DNA: TGTGCCTGGAGTGTACTGATCTCGGTGAAACGGTTCTATGGCTACACCTTC.

Here the CDR3 reads CASSFGTAQETQYF. In nucleotides, the CDR3 is TGTGCCAGCAGCTTTGGGACAGCCCAAGAGACCCAGTACTTC. The chain uses TRBV5-4 and TRBJ2-5, with TRBD1 matching over 7 bases. CDR3 length equals 14 residues. CDR1 and CDR2 (germline): SGHNT, YYREEE (reference sequence). V gave up 2 bases and J gave up 1 base; unmatched junction bases: 2.

The gene calls are TRBV9 and TRBJ2-3; D assignment may be TRBD1 or TRBD2 (5 bases each). Germline V gene sequence: CDR1 SGDLS, CDR2 YYNGEE. The CDR3 covers 14 residues. The V gene lost 3 bases and the J gene lost 4 bases, with 12 bases spanning the gap. CDR3 loop: CASSGGSSADTQYF. The CDR3 coding sequence is TGTGCCAGCAGCGGGGGGAGCAGCGCAGATACGCAGTATTTT.

The chain employs TRBV6-5 and TRBJ1-1; 7 bases align to TRBD1. From germline, CDR1 is MNHEY and CDR2 SVGAGI. The junction had 8 bases not matched to a gene; V was cut back by 6 bases and J by 10 bases. The CDR3 runs 12 residues. CDR3 sequence (DNA): TGTGCCAGCAGCGTCAGGGGGGTAGGAGCTTTCTTT. This translates into CASSVRGVGAFF.

The rearrangement joins TRBV5-4 to TRBJ2-1; 10 nucleotides agree with TRBD2. The CDR3 extends over 15 amino acids. The junction had 5 bases not matched to a gene; V was cut back by 4 bases and J by 4 bases. The germline gives CDR1 SGHNT, CDR2 YYREEE (reference sequence). The CDR3 sequence: CASSRTSGDYNEQFF. In DNA, the CDR3 is TGTGCCAGCAGCCGTACTAGCGGGGATTACAATGAGCAGTTCTTC.

J is TRBJ1-2 and V is TRBV10-3; D possibly corresponds to TRBD1 (6 bases). V was cut by 2 bases and J by 6 bases, with 13 bases left in between. This CDR3 has 14 amino acids. CDR1 is ENHRY, CDR2 SYGVKD, per germline. CDR3 loop: CAISETGGPDGYTF. The CDR3 coding sequence is TGTGCCATCAGTGAGACGGGGGGCCCCGATGGCTACACCTTC.

V usage is TRBV4-1 and J usage is TRBJ2-7, with D possibly being TRBD2 (5 bases). The CDR3 runs to 14 residues. Deletions cut 4 bases from V and 4 bases from J, with 14 bases between. CDR1 and CDR2 (germline): MGHRA, YSYEKL. For the CDR3, the DNA is TGCGCCAGCAGCCTCAGCCGCCCGGGGTACGAGCAGTACTTC. Its protein is CASSLSRPGYEQYF.